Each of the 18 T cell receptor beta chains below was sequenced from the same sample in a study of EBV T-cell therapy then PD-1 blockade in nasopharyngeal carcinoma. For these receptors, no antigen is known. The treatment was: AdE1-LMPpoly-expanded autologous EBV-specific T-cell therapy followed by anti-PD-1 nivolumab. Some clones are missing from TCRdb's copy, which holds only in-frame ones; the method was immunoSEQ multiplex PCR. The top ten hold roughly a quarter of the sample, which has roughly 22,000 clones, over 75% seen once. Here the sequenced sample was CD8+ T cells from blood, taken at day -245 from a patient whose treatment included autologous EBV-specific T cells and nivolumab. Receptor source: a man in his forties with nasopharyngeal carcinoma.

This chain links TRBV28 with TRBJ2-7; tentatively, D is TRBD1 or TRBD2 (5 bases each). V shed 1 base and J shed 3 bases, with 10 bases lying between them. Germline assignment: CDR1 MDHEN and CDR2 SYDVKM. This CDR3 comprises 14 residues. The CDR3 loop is CASSLFGGFYEQYF. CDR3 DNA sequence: TGTGCCAGCAGTTTATTTGGGGGTTTCTACGAGCAGTACTTC.

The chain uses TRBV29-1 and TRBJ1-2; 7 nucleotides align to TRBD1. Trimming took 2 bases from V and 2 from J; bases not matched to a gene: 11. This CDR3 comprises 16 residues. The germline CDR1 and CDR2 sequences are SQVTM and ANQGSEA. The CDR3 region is CSVEKRGPQGNYGYTF. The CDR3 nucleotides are TGCAGCGTTGAAAAAAGGGGGCCACAGGGGAACTATGGCTACACCTTC.

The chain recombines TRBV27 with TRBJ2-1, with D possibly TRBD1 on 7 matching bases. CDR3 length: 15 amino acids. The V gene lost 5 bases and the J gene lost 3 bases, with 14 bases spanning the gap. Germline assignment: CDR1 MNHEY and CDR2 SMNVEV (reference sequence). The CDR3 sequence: CASSPAGQFYNEQFF. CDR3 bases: TGTGCCAGCAGTCCCGCGGGACAGTTCTACAATGAGCAGTTCTTC.

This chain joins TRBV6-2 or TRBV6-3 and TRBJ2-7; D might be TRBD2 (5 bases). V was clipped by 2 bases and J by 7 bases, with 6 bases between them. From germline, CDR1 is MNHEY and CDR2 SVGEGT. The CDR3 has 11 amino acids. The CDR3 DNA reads TGTGCCAGCAGTTACACGGGGGAGCAGTACTTC. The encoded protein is CASSYTGEQYF.

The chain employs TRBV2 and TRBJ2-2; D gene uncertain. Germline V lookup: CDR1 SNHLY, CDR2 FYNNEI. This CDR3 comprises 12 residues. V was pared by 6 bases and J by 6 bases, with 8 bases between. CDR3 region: CASSAGAGELFF. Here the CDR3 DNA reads TGTGCCAGCAGCGCTGGGGCCGGGGAGCTGTTTTTT. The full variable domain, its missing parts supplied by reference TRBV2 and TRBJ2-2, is EPEVTQTPSHQVTQMGQEVILRCVPISNHLYFYWYRQILGQKVEFLVSFYNNEISEKSEIFDDQFSVERPDGSNFTLKIRSTKLEDSAMYFCASSAGAGELFFGEGSRLTVL.

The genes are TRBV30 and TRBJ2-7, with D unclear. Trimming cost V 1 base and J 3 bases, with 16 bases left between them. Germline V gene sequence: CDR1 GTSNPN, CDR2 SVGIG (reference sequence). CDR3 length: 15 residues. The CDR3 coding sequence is TGTGCCTGGAGTGACTGGTTCCGGGCGGACTACGAGCAGTACTTC. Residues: CAWSDWFRADYEQYF.

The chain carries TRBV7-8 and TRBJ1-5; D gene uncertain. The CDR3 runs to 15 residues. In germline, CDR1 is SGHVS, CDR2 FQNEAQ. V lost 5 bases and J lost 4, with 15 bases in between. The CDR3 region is CASSREFGDNQPQHF. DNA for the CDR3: TGTGCCAGCAGCCGGGAATTCGGGGATAATCAGCCCCAGCATTTT.

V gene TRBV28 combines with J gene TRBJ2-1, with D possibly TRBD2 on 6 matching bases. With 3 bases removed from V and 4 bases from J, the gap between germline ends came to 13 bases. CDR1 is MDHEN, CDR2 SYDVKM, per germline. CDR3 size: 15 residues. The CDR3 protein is CASSFLLASYNEQFF. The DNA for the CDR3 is TGTGCCAGCAGTTTCCTACTAGCTTCTTACAATGAGCAGTTCTTC. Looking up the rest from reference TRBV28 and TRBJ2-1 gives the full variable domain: DVKVTQSSRYLVKRTGEKVFLECVQDMDHENMFWYRQDPGLGLRLIYFSYDVKMKEKGDIPEGYSVSREKKERFSLILESASTNQTSMYLCASSFLLASYNEQFFGPGTRLTVL.

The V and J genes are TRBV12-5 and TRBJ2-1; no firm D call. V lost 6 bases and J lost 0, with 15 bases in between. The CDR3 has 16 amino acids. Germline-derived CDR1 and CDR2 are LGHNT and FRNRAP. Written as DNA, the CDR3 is TGTGCTAGTGGGAAGGGCTCCATCTCCTCCTACAATGAGCAGTTCTTC. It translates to CASGKGSISSYNEQFF. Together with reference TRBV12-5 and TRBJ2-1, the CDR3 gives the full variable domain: DARVTQTPRHKVTEMGQEVTMRCQPILGHNTVFWYRQTMMQGLELLAYFRNRAPLDDSGMPKDRFSAEMPDATLATLKIQPSEPRDSAVYFCASGKGSISSYNEQFFGPGTRLTVL.

CDR3 sequence reads: CASSARTESENTEAFF. In DNA form, the CDR3 reads TGTGCCAGCAGTGCCAGGACAGAGAGTGAGAACACTGAAGCTTTCTTT. This chain uses TRBV25-1 with TRBJ1-1; D may be TRBD1 (6 bases). Trimming shortened V by 4 bases and J by 1 base, and 16 bases separated the two germline ends. Per germline, CDR1 MGHDK and CDR2 SYGVNS. The CDR3 is made up of 16 amino acids. Filled out from reference TRBV25-1 and TRBJ1-1, the complete variable domain reads EADIYQTPRYLVIGTGKKITLECSQTMGHDKMYWYQQDPGMELHLIHYSYGVNSTEKGDLSSESTVSRIRTEHFPLTLESARPSHTSQYLCASSARTESENTEAFFGQGTRLTVV.

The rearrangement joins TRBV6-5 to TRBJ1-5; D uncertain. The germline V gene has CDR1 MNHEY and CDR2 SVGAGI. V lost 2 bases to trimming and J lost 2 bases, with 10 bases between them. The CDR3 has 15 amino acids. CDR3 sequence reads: CASSYHPWGNQPQHF. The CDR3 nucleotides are TGTGCCAGCAGTTACCACCCGTGGGGCAATCAGCCCCAGCATTTT.

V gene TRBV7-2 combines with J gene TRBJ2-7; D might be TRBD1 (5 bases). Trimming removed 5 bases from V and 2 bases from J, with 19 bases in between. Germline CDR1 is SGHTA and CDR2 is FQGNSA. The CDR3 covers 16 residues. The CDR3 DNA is TGTGCCAGCAGCCAAATGGTAGGGGTTAACCCCTACGAGCAGTACTTC. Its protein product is CASSQMVGVNPYEQYF.

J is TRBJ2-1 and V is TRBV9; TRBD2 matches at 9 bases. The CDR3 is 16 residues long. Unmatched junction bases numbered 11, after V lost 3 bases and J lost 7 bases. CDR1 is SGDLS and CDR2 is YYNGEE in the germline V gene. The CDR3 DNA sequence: TGTGCCAGCAGCGGCCGGGTAACTAGCGGGTCAAATGAGCAGTTCTTC. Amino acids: CASSGRVTSGSNEQFF.

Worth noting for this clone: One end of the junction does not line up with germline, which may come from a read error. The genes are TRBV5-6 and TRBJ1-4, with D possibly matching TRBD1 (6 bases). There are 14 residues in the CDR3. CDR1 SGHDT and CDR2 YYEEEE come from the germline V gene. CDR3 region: CVSSWGALGEKLFF. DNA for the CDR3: TGTGTCAGCAGCTGGGGGGCGTTGGGTGAAAAACTGTTTTTT.

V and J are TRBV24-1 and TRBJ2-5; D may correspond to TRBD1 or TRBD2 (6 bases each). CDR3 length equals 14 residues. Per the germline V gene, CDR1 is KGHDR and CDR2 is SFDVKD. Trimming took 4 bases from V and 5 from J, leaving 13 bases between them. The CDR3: CATSERGAGETQYF. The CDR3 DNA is TGTGCCACCAGTGAGAGGGGGGCAGGGGAGACCCAGTACTTC.

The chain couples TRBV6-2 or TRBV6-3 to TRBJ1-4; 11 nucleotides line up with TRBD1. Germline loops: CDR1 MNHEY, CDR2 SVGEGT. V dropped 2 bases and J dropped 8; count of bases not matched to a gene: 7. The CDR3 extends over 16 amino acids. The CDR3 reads CASSYLGQGAREKLFF. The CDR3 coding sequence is TGTGCCAGCAGTTACCTCGGACAGGGGGCCCGGGAAAAACTGTTTTTT.

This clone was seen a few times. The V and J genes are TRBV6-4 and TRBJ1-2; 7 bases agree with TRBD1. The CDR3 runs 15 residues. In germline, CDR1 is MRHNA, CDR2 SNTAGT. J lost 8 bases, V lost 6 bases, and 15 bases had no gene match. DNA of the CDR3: TGTGCCAGCAGCTCCGGGACAGAAAATATGGGCGGCTACACCTTC. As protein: CASSSGTENMGGYTF.

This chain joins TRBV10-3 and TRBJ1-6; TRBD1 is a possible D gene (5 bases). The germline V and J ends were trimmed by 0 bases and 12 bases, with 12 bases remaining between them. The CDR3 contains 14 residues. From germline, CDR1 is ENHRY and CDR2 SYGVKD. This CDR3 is CAISESQVQGPLHF. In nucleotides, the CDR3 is TGTGCCATCAGTGAGTCACAGGTTCAGGGACCCCTCCACTTT.